Listed below are T cell receptor beta chains from one sample, sequenced in a study of blood T cell repertoires in COVID-19. TCRdb's table, derived via immunoSEQ multiplex PCR, lists solely in-frame clones and lacks some. The sample records around 180,000 clones, about 84% being singletons. The sample comprised PBMCs or T cells enriched from blood (not recorded which). Every receptor here comes from a woman in her thirties who had recovered from COVID-19. CDR3s include the opening cysteine and the closing phenylalanine or tryptophan. Each record gives: clone size, D gene, V gene, J gene, CDR3 DNA, CDR3 protein. D genes are given only for firm matches. Rows may omit the clone size; those that give it use once, few, many or a size class.

.	.	TRBV5-4	TRBJ1-2	TGTGCCAGCAGCCCTGCCGGGACACCTTATGGCTACACCTTC	CASSPAGTPYGYTF
.	.	TRBV23-1	TRBJ2-3	TGCCCCCGCGGCTCAGATACGCAGTATTTT	CPRGSDTQYF
.	.	TRBV4-2	TRBJ2-3	TGTGCCAGCAGCCAAGGACAGTCCGCCGATACGCAGTATTTT	CASSQGQSADTQYF
.	.	TRBV11-1	TRBJ2-5	TGTGCCAGCAGCTTAAATGTATTTGGGGCTGACGAGACCCAGTACTTC	CASSLNVFGADETQYF
.	TRBD2	TRBV7-2	TRBJ2-2	TGTGCCAGCAGCTTAGGTCTAGCGGGTGACGGGGAGCTGTTTTTT	CASSLGLAGDGELFF
few	.	TRBV28	TRBJ2-7	TGTGCCAGCAGTCCCGAGTTGTTCCAGCGGTATAGCTCCTACGAGCAGTACTTC	CASSPELFQRYSSYEQYF
.	TRBD2	TRBV7-9	TRBJ2-7	TGTGCCAGCAGCTCATTACTAGCGGGAGTTCTCTACGAGCAGTACTTC	CASSSLLAGVLYEQYF
.	TRBD1	TRBV2	TRBJ1-3	TGTGCCAGCAGTGAAGCGCTGACAGGGGGCCTGGACACCATATATTTT	CASSEALTGGLDTIYF
.	.	TRBV11-3	TRBJ2-3	TGTGCCAGCAGCTCGGACTCAGGAGGAGATACGCAGTATTTT	CASSSDSGGDTQYF
.	.	TRBV5-4	TRBJ2-7	TGTGCCAGCAGCCCCATGAGGGGGTACGAGCAGTACTTC	CASSPMRGYEQYF
.	TRBD2	TRBV28	TRBJ2-1	TGTGCCAGCAGTTTAGCTGCGGCGGGAGTGTCCTACAATGAGCAGTTCTTC	CASSLAAAGVSYNEQFF
.	.	TRBV24-1	TRBJ2-2	TGTGCCACCAGTGATTCGGGACTCGCTAAAAGGTACACCGGGGAGCTGTTTTTT	CATSDSGLAKRYTGELFF
.	.	TRBV19	TRBJ2-7	TGTGCCAGTATTAAGCCCGGCGGGGTTACCTACGAGCAGTACTTC	CASIKPGGVTYEQYF
.	TRBD1	TRBV11-2	TRBJ1-2	TGTGCCAGCAGCGGCCGGGACAGAGCTTTTAGCTACACCTTC	CASSGRDRAFSYTF
once	.	TRBV28	TRBJ1-2	TGTGCCAGCAGTTTCTGGGGAGGGAACGGCTACACCTTC	CASSFWGGNGYTF
.	.	TRBV10-1	TRBJ2-3	TGCGCCAGCAGCTCGGTCGGAGCTACTAGCACAGATACGCAGTATTTT	CASSSVGATSTDTQYF
.	.	TRBV4-1	TRBJ1-3	TGCGCCAGCAGCCAAGAGGCTGCTTCTGGAAACACCATATATTTT	CASSQEAASGNTIYF
.	.	TRBV7-6	TRBJ2-1	TGTGCCAGCAGCTTAGGGTTAGCGGCTAATGAGCAGTTCTTC	CASSLGLAANEQFF
.	.	TRBV5-4	TRBJ1-3	TGTGCCAGCAGCTTGAAGTCGGCTAGGTCTGGAAACACCATATATTTT	CASSLKSARSGNTIYF
.	TRBD2	TRBV6-6	TRBJ2-2	TGTGCCAGCAGTAGTAGCGGGAGTAGCACCGGGGAGCTGTTTTTT	CASSSSGSSTGELFF
.	.	TRBV5-3	TRBJ2-2	TGTGCCAGAAGCTTCTCCCCAGGACGGGAAGACACCGGGGAGCTGTTTTTT	CARSFSPGREDTGELFF
.	.	TRBV5-1	TRBJ1-6	TGCGCCAGCAGCACCCGCGGCGGCACGAGGCCAGCGAGCTCCTATAATTCACCCCTCCACTTT	CASSTRGGTRPASSYNSPLHF
few	.	TRBV5-1	TRBJ2-1	TGCGCCAGCAGCTTGGTCGACGGACCCGGGGGTGAGCAGTTCTTC	CASSLVDGPGGEQFF
once	TRBD2	TRBV27	TRBJ2-7	TGTGCCAGCAGGACGGGACTAAGAGCCTACGAGCAGTACTTC	CASRTGLRAYEQYF
.	.	TRBV6-5	TRBJ2-7	TGTGCCAGCGTCACCGACTCAAATCCCTACGAGCAGTACTTC	CASVTDSNPYEQYF
.	TRBD1	TRBV5-8	TRBJ2-7	TGTGCCAGCAGCTCATTAGGGACAGGGGGTAACTACGAGCAGTACTTC	CASSSLGTGGNYEQYF
.	.	TRBV27	TRBJ2-2	TGTGCCAGCAGTTTAGATCGAGCGGTGAACACCGGGGAGCTGTTTTTT	CASSLDRAVNTGELFF
.	.	TRBV29-1	TRBJ2-7	TGCAGCGTTGAAGGACAGTCCTACGAGCAGTACTTC	CSVEGQSYEQYF
.	TRBD1	TRBV27	TRBJ2-2	TGTGCCAGCAGACGGACAGGGTACACCGGGGAGCTGTTTTTT	CASRRTGYTGELFF